This entry concerns a single T cell receptor (beta chain). This receptor's antigen is unknown. There are no base qualities to consult, and no much larger clone falls within one base. The entry originates in a study of technical replicates of blood from four donors (dated by TCRdb to the late 2010s). V was cut back by 5 bases and J by 4 bases, leaving a gap of 17 bases between them. Reading the germline V gene (reference sequence) gives CDR1 PRHDT and CDR2 FYEKMQ. The CDR3 runs 15 amino acids, cysteine and phenylalanine included. This entry keeps only the CDR3 DNA: 45 bases, framed from base 1. The library was built by means of the immunoSEQ multiplex PCR assay. This is the immuneACCESS table as TCRdb keeps it, with only in-frame sequences that have V and J called. A part of the clones is gone; compared with another copy, unresolved V genes explain less than half, and the rest is unexplained. For this sample there are some 70,000 clones; 95% to 97% appear just once. The ten largest account for 0.25% to 0.3% of the sample.

The sample was T cells isolated from PBMCs. The rearranged segments are TRBV13 and TRBJ1-2; perhaps TRBD1 is the D gene, with 6 bases matching. The sequence came from a human donor in good health. The CDR3 sequence is CASSTTGMVGYGYTF. The DNA reads as follows: TGTGCCAGCAGCACTACAGGGATGGTTGGCTATGGCTACACCTTC. Outside the CDR3, residues come from the reference TRBV13 and TRBJ1-2 proteins, so the full variable domain is: AAGVIQSPRHLIKEKRETATLKCYPIPRHDTVYWYQQGPGQDPQFLISFYEKMQSDKGSIPDRFSAQQFSDYHSELNMSSLELGDSALYFCASSTTGMVGYGYTFGSGTRLTVV.